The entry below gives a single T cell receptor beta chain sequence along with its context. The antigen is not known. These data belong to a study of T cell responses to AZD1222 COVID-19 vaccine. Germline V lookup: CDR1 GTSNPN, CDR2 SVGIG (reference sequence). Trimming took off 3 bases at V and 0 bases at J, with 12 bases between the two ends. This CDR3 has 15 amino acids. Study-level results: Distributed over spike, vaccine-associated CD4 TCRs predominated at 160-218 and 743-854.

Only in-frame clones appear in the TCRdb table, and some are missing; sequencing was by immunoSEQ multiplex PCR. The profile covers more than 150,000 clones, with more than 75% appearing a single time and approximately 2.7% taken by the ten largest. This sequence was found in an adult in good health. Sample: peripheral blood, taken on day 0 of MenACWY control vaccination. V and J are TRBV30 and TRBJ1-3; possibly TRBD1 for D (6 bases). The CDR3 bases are TGTGCCTGGAGGGTTACAGGGACCTCTGGAAACACCATATATTTT. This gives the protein CAWRVTGTSGNTIYF.